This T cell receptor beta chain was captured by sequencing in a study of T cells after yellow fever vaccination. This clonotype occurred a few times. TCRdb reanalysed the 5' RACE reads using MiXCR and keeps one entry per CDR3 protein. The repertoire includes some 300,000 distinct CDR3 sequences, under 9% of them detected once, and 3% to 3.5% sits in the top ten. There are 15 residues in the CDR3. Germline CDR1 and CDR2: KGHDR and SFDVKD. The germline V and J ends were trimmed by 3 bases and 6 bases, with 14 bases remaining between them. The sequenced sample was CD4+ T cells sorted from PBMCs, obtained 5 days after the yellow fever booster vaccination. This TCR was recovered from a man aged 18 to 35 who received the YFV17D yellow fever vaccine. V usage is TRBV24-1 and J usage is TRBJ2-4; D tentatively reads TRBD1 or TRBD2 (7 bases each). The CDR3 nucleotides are TGTGCCACCAGTGATAGCGGGACAGATGGAAACATTCAGTACTTC. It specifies CATSDSGTDGNIQYF.